This entry concerns a single T cell receptor beta chain. This specimen belongs to a study of blood T cells in healthy people across ages. Healthy Caucasians from Russia aged roughly 6 to 95 served as donors. Isolation yielded PBMCs, at least 6 million per sample, in every case. It was with a sample-barcoded 5' primer and a J-beta primer mix that a second PCR of roughly 7 to 12 cycles was run. One entry per CDR3 protein results from TCRdb running MiXCR on the 5' RACE reads. The table shows about 840,000 distinct CDR3 sequences, with about 28% occurring only once. Germline CDR1 reads SGHKS; CDR2 reads YYEKEE (reference sequence). Unmatched junction bases numbered 13, after V lost 4 bases and J lost 6 bases. This CDR3 is 16 amino acids long. This sample was shared with a second study, whose subject was T cells of mothers and their children.

This TCR was sampled from a woman aged 40 to 49 in good health. The sample consisted of blood. This sequence joins TRBV5-5 and TRBJ1-2, with 9 bases fitting TRBD1. The CDR3 sequence is CASSRNTGGARNGYTF. The CDR3 nucleotides read TGTGCCAGCAGCCGAAATACAGGGGGCGCAAGGAATGGCTACACCTTC.